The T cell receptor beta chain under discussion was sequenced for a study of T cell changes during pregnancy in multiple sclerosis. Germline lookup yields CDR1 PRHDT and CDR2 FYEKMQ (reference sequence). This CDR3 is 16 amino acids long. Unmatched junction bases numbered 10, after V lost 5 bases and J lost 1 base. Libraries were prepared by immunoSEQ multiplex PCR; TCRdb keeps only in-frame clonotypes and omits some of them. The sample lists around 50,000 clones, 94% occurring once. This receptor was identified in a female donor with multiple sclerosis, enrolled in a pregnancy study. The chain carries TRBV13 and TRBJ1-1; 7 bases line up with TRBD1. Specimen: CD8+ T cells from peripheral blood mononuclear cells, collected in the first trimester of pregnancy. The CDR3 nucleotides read TGTGCCAGCAGCCCGACAGGGTCTCTAGGGAACACTGAAGCTTTCTTT. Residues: CASSPTGSLGNTEAFF.